This T cell receptor beta chain is from a study of cytomegalovirus exposure and HLA in healthy donors. Study-level results: As a later analysis showed, a missense DCLRE1C variant was linked to trimming of TCR beta V- and J-genes.

Amplification used 60 Vbeta primers and 13 Jbeta primers. Some clones are missing from TCRdb's copy, which holds only in-frame ones; the method was immunoSEQ multiplex PCR. The table includes hundreds of thousands of clones, less than 85% detected once. As regards this clone: What it recognizes is unknown.

Input material: PBMCs. This TCR was recovered from a man between 18 and 29 years old in good health and CMV-seronegative.

The CDR3 nucleotides read TGTGCCTGGAGTCCCGGGACAGGGAATGGCTACACCTTC. Translated, it gives CAWSPGTGNGYTF. This chain connects TRBV30 to TRBJ1-2, with 9 bases aligning to TRBD1. This CDR3 is built from 13 residues. The V gene end was trimmed by 2 bases and the J gene end by 6 bases; junction bases not matched to a gene: 4. Germline V gene sequence: CDR1 GTSNPN, CDR2 SVGIG (reference sequence).